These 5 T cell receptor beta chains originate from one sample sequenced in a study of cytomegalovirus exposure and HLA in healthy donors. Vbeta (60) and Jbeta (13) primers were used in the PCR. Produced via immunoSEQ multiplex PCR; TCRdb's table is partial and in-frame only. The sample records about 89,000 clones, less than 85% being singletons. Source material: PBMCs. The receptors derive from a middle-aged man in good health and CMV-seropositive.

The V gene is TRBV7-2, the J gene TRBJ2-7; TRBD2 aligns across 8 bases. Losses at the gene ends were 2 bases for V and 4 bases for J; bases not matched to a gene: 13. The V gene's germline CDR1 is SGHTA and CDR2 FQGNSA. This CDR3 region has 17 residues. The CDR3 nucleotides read TGTGCCAGCAGCTTACTTCCAGCGGGAGTTCTAGGGTACGAGCAGTACTTC. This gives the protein CASSLLPAGVLGYEQYF.

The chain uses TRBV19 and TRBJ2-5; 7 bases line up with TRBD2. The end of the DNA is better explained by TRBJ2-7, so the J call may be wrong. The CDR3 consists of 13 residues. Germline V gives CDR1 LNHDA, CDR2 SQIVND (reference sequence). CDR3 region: CATSRTRTYEQYF. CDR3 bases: TGTGCCACTAGCCGGACTAGAACGTACGAGCAGTACTTC.

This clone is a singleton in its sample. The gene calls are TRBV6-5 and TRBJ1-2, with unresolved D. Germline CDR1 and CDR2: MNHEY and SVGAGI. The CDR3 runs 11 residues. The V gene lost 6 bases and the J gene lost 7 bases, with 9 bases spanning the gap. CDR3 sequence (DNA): TGTGCCAGCAGGCGAGGAGGTGGCTACACCTTC. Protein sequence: CASRRGGGYTF.

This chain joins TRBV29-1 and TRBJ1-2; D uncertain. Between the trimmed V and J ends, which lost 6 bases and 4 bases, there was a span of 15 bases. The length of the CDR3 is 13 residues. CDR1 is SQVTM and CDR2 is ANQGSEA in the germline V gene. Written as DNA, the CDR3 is TGCAGCGTCCAACCGAGGAGTTCCTATGGCTACACCTTC. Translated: CSVQPRSSYGYTF. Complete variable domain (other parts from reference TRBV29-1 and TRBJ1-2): SAVISQKPSRDICQRGTSLTIQCQVDSQVTMMFWYRQQPGQSLTLIATANQGSEATYESGFVIDKFPISRPNLTFSTLTVSNMSPEDSSIYLCSVQPRSSYGYTFGSGTRLTVV.

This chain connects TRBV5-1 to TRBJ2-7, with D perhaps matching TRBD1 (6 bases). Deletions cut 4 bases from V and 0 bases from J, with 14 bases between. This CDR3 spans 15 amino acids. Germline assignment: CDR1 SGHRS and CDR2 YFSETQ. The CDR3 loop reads CASSDTGHPSYEQYF. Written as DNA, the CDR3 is TGCGCCAGCAGCGATACGGGACACCCCTCCTACGAGCAGTACTTC.